The 19 T cell receptor beta chains below were found in one sample sequenced in a study of control samples from healthy donors and cancer patients. TCRdb's copy holds only in-frame clones and misses some; the assay was immunoSEQ multiplex PCR. Of tens of thousands of clones in the sample, 88% were seen once. Specimen: blood. The origin of the receptors is a man between 45 and 60 years old in good health.

This clone has just one count. This chain connects TRBV4-1 to TRBJ2-3; D may be TRBD1 or TRBD2 (5 bases each). The CDR3 contains 16 residues. The V end was cut by 1 base, the J end by 0 bases, with 11 bases between. In germline, CDR1 is MGHRA, CDR2 YSYEKL. DNA for the CDR3: TGCGCCAGCAGCCAAGCTAAGTGGGGGAGCACAGATACGCAGTATTTT. The encoded protein is CASSQAKWGSTDTQYF.

The CDR3 loop is CASFVWGTSNEQFF. The DNA of the CDR3 is TGTGCCAGCTTCGTCTGGGGGACCTCCAATGAGCAGTTCTTC. The chain couples TRBV6-5 to TRBJ2-1; the D gene could be TRBD1 or TRBD2 (5 bases each). V dropped 8 bases and J dropped 6 bases, with 17 bases sitting between them. The CDR3 is made up of 14 amino acids. Germline V gene sequence: CDR1 MNHEY, CDR2 SVGAGI.

The chain carries TRBV24-1 and TRBJ2-1, with D possibly being TRBD1 (6 bases). CDR1 KGHDR and CDR2 SFDVKD come from the germline V gene. The CDR3 is 17 residues long. Deletions cut 2 bases from V and 1 base from J, with 14 bases between. The CDR3 coding sequence is TGTGCCACCAGTGATTCTCCGGGACAAGGGTCCTACAATGAGCAGTTCTTC. This translates into CATSDSPGQGSYNEQFF.

By share of the sample, this clone is medium-sized (0.01 to 0.1%). The chain links TRBV4-3 to TRBJ2-6, with no clear D. CDR3 length: 16 residues. V shed 1 base and J shed 0 bases, with 7 bases lying between them. Per the germline V gene, CDR1 is LGHNA and CDR2 is YSLEER. In DNA form, the CDR3 reads TGCGCCAGCAGCCAAGGGCAGCACTCTGGGGCCAACGTCCTGACTTTC. Translation: CASSQGQHSGANVLTF.

The rearrangement joins TRBV28 to TRBJ1-1, with D possibly TRBD1 on 5 matching bases. The CDR3 is 13 residues long. The V and J ends lost 3 bases and 10 bases respectively, with 15 bases between them. The germline gives CDR1 MDHEN, CDR2 SYDVKM. As DNA, the CDR3 is TGTGCCAGCAGTTTCTCAGGGCCCGTGGGAGCTTTCTTT. It translates to CASSFSGPVGAFF.

This clone was found once. The chain uses TRBV7-2 and TRBJ2-7, with 10 bases that match TRBD2. From germline, CDR1 is SGHTA and CDR2 FQGNSA. The CDR3 is made up of 15 amino acids. J was trimmed by 2 bases and V by 0 bases; bases with no gene match: 1. This chain's CDR3 is CASSLAGLATYEQYF. Here the CDR3 DNA reads TGTGCCAGCAGCTTAGCGGGACTAGCGACCTACGAGCAGTACTTC.

This chain connects TRBV10-1 to TRBJ1-5; D might be TRBD1 (5 bases). Trimming removed 4 bases at V and 3 bases at J, with 16 bases between. Per germline, CDR1 WNHNN and CDR2 SYGVQD (reference sequence). The CDR3 runs 16 residues. DNA for the CDR3: TGCGCCAGCAGTGCCTCGACAGTACCCTACAATCAGCCCCAGCATTTT. Translation: CASSASTVPYNQPQHF.

This chain connects TRBV27 to TRBJ2-7, with D unresolved. Germline V gives CDR1 MNHEY, CDR2 SMNVEV (reference sequence). The CDR3 contains 15 residues. Trimming stripped 4 bases from V and 2 bases from J, with 15 bases between. CDR3 in DNA: TGTGCCAGCAGTTCCCACCACAGACCGACCTACGAGCAGTACTTC. It specifies CASSSHHRPTYEQYF.

The chain combines TRBV27 with TRBJ1-5; D not certain. The length of the CDR3 is 13 residues. V was pared by 2 bases and J by 9 bases, with 11 bases between. Germline V CDR1 and CDR2: MNHEY, SMNVEV (reference sequence). In DNA, the CDR3 is TGTGCCAGCAGTTTACAAGGGTTTTGGCCCCAGCATTTT. Its translation is CASSLQGFWPQHF.

The rearrangement joins TRBV7-2 to TRBJ1-1; 7 positions match TRBD1. The J segment lost 10 bases and the V segment lost 2 bases, leaving 4 bases of the junction unmatched. This CDR3 spans 12 amino acids. Per germline, CDR1 SGHTA and CDR2 FQGNSA. CDR3 sequence (DNA): TGTGCCAGCAGCTTATTAAGACAGGGAGCTTTCTTT. Its translation: CASSLLRQGAFF.

This sequence joins TRBV6-5 and TRBJ2-5; TRBD1 aligns across 7 bases. Trimming took 6 bases from V and 7 from J; bases not matched to a gene: 8. The CDR3 spans 13 residues. The germline gives CDR1 MNHEY, CDR2 SVGAGI. DNA for the CDR3: TGTGCCAGCAGCGGACAGGCTAAGGTGACCCAGTACTTC. Encoded protein: CASSGQAKVTQYF.

V gene TRBV2 combines with J gene TRBJ1-4; TRBD1 is a possible D gene (6 bases). The CDR3 contains 12 residues. Germline V gene sequence: CDR1 SNHLY, CDR2 FYNNEI. V lost 9 bases and J lost 8, with 13 bases in between. As DNA, the CDR3 is TGTGCCAGTGGAGGGGGGTCCGAAAAACTGTTTTTT. It is translated as CASGGGSEKLFF.

This clone has only a few counts. The V call is TRBV19, the J call TRBJ2-2, with TRBD2 matching over 10 bases. There are 15 residues in the CDR3. CDR1 is LNHDA, CDR2 SQIVND, per germline (reference sequence). The V and J ends lost 5 bases and 7 bases, in that order; junction bases with no gene match: 7. The CDR3 DNA sequence: TGTGCCAGTAGTTCCCTAGCGGGAGAGAGCGGGGAGCTGTTTTTT. Its protein product is CASSSLAGESGELFF.

In this sample, this clone turned up once. This chain links TRBV11-2 with TRBJ2-7; D ambiguous. The CDR3 loop spans 13 amino acids. The germline V gene has CDR1 SGHAT and CDR2 FQNNGV. Trimming shortened V by 3 bases and J by 0 bases, and 6 bases separated the two germline ends. This CDR3 reads CASSFAVSYEQYF. For the CDR3, the DNA is TGTGCCAGCAGCTTTGCAGTCTCCTACGAGCAGTACTTC.

V usage is TRBV7-2 and J usage is TRBJ1-6; 8 positions agree with TRBD1. Germline CDR1 reads SGHTA; CDR2 reads FQGNSA. Trimming cost V 5 bases and J 8 bases; bases outside gene matches: 2. This CDR3 is built from 13 residues. CDR3 sequence reads: CASSPGQDSPLHF. The DNA of the CDR3 is TGTGCCAGCAGCCCGGGACAGGATTCACCCCTCCACTTT.

The chain uses TRBV27 and TRBJ2-5; no firm D call. Trimming took off 5 bases at V and 2 bases at J, with 12 bases between the two ends. This CDR3 contains 14 residues. The germline V gene has CDR1 MNHEY and CDR2 SMNVEV (reference sequence). CDR3 DNA sequence: TGTGCCAGCAGTCCCCTAAAATTACAAGAGACCCAGTACTTC. Residues: CASSPLKLQETQYF.

The chain recombines TRBV6-5 with TRBJ1-3; 8 bases fit TRBD1. V shed 5 bases, J shed 3 bases, and the junction held 3 bases outside the gene matches. Germline CDR1 and CDR2: MNHEY and SVGAGI. The length of the CDR3 is 14 residues. The CDR3 nucleotides are TGTGCCAGCAGTAGCGACAGGGGTGGAAACACCATATATTTT. This encodes CASSSDRGGNTIYF.

The chain joins TRBV7-9 to TRBJ2-5, with 8 bases aligning to TRBD2. Germline V gene data show CDR1 as SEHNR and CDR2 as FQNEAQ (reference sequence). The CDR3 consists of 15 residues. V lost 3 bases, J lost 5 bases, and 8 bases stayed unmatched. The CDR3 loop reads CASSLGGRSSETQYF. The CDR3 region has the DNA TGTGCCAGCAGCTTGGGCGGGAGGAGTAGTGAGACCCAGTACTTC.

This clone was observed a single time. The chain couples TRBV28 to TRBJ1-2; D perhaps matches TRBD1 (5 bases). The V gene's germline CDR1 is MDHEN and CDR2 SYDVKM. The ends were cut back, 8 bases at V and 3 bases at J, with 13 bases in the middle. This CDR3 region has 13 residues. The CDR3 spells CASGDASDYGYTF. In nucleotides, the CDR3 is TGTGCCAGCGGGGACGCGTCGGACTATGGCTACACCTTC.